The 9 T cell receptor beta chains below come from one sample, sequenced in a study of human T cells and chemical hapten exposure. Time point indicated: patch test 3, about 24 weeks after DPC sensitization. Regarding treatment: therapeutic diphenylcyclopropenone sensitization with weekly scalp DPC. TCRdb ran MiXCR on the RACE reads and lists one entry per CDR3 protein. The sample lists approximately 110,000 distinct CDR3 sequences; under 40% were seen once. The sample here was whole blood, taken in connection with sensitization to the hapten diphenylcyclopropenone (DPC). These receptors were taken from a man aged 40-49 years with alopecia areata. Some clones in this sample may be carry-over from other donors' samples.

Only a few counts were recorded for this clonotype. This rearrangement joins TRBV7-2 to TRBJ2-5; 15 bases are a match to TRBD2. The length of the CDR3 is 16 residues. Germline V gene lookup returns CDR1 SGHTA and CDR2 FQGNSA. The J segment lost 9 bases and the V segment lost 0 bases, leaving 5 bases of the junction unmatched. In DNA form, the CDR3 reads TGTGCCAGCAGCTTAGCAGAGGGGACTAGCGGGAGGTCCCAGTACTTC. This translates into CASSLAEGTSGRSQYF.

This clonotype was counted between two and nine times. The chain is built from TRBV7-2 and TRBJ1-2; a possible D gene is TRBD1 (5 bases). V lost 5 bases to trimming and J lost 0 bases, with 10 bases between them. Germline V gene lookup returns CDR1 SGHTA and CDR2 FQGNSA. This CDR3 is 14 amino acids long. DNA of the CDR3: TGTGCCAGCAGCCGGCGGACAACTAACTATGGCTACACCTTC. This encodes CASSRRTTNYGYTF.

The J gene is TRBJ2-5, the V gene TRBV29-1, with D perhaps matching TRBD1 or TRBD2 (7 bases each). Germline loops: CDR1 SQVTM, CDR2 ANQGSEA. CDR3 length: 13 residues. Trimming stripped 6 bases from V and 2 bases from J, with 13 bases between. Written as DNA, the CDR3 is TGCAGCGTAAACAGGGGAGGGCAAGAGACCCAGTACTTC. The encoded protein is CSVNRGGQETQYF.

This clonotype was seen more than once but under ten times. This chain uses TRBV3-1 with TRBJ2-1; TRBD2 is a possible D gene (7 bases). The germline V and J ends were trimmed by 1 base and 9 bases, with 10 bases remaining between them. Germline V CDR1 and CDR2: LGHDT, YNNKEL (reference sequence). The CDR3 has 13 residues. The CDR3 DNA reads TGTGCCAGCAGCCAAGGAGGGGGGGGTGAGCAGTTCTTC. Protein sequence: CASSQGGGGEQFF.

V and J are TRBV6-2 or TRBV6-3 and TRBJ2-7; 7 bases are a match to TRBD2. CDR3 length equals 13 residues. Germline lookup yields CDR1 MNHEY and CDR2 SVGEGT. The V gene end was trimmed by 11 bases and the J gene end by 2 bases; junction bases not matched to a gene: 9. CDR3 amino acids: CAATRGVAYEQYF. The CDR3 DNA is TGTGCCGCGACTCGGGGGGTAGCCTACGAGCAGTACTTC.

The chain recombines TRBV11-1 with TRBJ2-5; D is possibly TRBD2 (6 bases). Between the trimmed V and J ends, which lost 7 bases and 5 bases, there was a span of 20 bases. There are 15 residues in the CDR3. Germline V gene sequence: CDR1 SGHAT, CDR2 FQDESV (reference sequence). The CDR3 loop reads CASTVGATGGETQYF. The CDR3 nucleotides are TGTGCCAGCACAGTCGGCGCTACCGGAGGGGAGACCCAGTACTTC. The full variable domain, with the rest looked up from reference TRBV11-1 and TRBJ2-5, is EAEVAQSPRYKITEKSQAVAFWCDPISGHATLYWYRQILGQGPELLVQFQDESVVDDSQLPKDRFSAERLKGVDSTLKIQPAELGDSAMYLCASTVGATGGETQYFGPGTRLLVL.

The chain uses TRBV12-3 or TRBV12-4 and TRBJ2-2; 7 bases fit TRBD2. The CDR3 runs 16 residues. The V gene end was trimmed by 8 bases and the J gene end by 4 bases; junction bases not matched to a gene: 13. CDR3 sequence: CASAPIGLDPTGELFF. DNA of the CDR3: TGTGCCAGCGCCCCCATAGGACTAGATCCCACCGGGGAGCTGTTTTTT.

The chain couples TRBV20-1 to TRBJ1-1, with 10 bases fitting TRBD1. V shed 3 bases and J 7 bases; nucleotides not matched to a gene: 5. CDR1 and CDR2 (germline): DFQATT, SNEGSKA (reference sequence). This CDR3 has 13 residues. The CDR3 here is CSARGGQGGEAFF. The CDR3 DNA reads TGCAGTGCTAGGGGCGGACAGGGGGGTGAAGCTTTCTTT.

In its sample, this clonotype was seen a few times. The chain recombines TRBV5-1 with TRBJ2-1, with D perhaps being TRBD1 or TRBD2 (6 bases each). The germline gives CDR1 SGHRS, CDR2 YFSETQ. V shed 4 bases and J shed 8 bases, with 19 bases lying between them. This CDR3 has 15 residues. CDR3 amino acids: CASSTLGRGADEQFF. Written as DNA, the CDR3 is TGCGCCAGCAGCACTCTAGGAAGGGGGGCTGATGAGCAGTTCTTC.